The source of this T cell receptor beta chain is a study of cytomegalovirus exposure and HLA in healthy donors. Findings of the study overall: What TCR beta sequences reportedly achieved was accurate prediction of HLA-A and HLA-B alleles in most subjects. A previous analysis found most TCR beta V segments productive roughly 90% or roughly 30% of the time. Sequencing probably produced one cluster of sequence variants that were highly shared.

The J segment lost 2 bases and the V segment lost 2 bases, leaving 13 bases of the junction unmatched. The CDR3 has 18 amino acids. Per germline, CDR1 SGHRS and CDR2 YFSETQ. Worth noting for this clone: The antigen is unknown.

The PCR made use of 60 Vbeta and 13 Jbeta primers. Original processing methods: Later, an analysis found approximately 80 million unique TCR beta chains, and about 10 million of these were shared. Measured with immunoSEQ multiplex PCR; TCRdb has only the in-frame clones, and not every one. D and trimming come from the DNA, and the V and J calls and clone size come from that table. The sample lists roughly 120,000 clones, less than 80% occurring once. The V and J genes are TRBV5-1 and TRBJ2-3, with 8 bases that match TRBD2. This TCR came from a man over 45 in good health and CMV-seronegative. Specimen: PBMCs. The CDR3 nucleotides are TGCGCCAGCAGCTTCAACGGGGGGGTGGAGGGGAACACAGATACGCAGTATTTT. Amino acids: CASSFNGGVEGNTDTQYF.